These T cell receptor beta chains were read from a single sample in a study of T cell responses to AZD1222 COVID-19 vaccine. Produced via immunoSEQ multiplex PCR; TCRdb's table is partial and in-frame only. Altogether about 160,000 clones are present, about 88% being singletons, with the ten largest covering around 5.2%. The source was peripheral blood, collected on day 0 of AZD1222 vaccination. The receptors shown here come from an adult in good health. Each CDR3 is given with its conserved first and last residue. Each record gives: clone size, J gene, D gene, V gene, CDR3 protein, CDR3 DNA. D genes are given only for firm matches. The listing skips clone size in some rows; elsewhere it reads once, few, many or a size class.

>-|TRBJ1-2|-|TRBV2
CASSDRVGGSGYTF
TGTGCCAGCAGTGATAGGGTGGGAGGAAGCGGCTACACCTTC
>-|TRBJ2-7|-|TRBV5-1
CASSFRDGPYEQYF
TGCGCCAGCAGCTTCCGGGACGGACCCTACGAGCAGTACTTC
>-|TRBJ2-3|-|TRBV28
CASSLWTDTQYF
TGTGCCAGCAGTTTATGGACAGATACGCAGTATTTT
>few|TRBJ1-5|-|TRBV6-5
CASSSSPDSNQPQHF
TGTGCCAGCAGTAGTTCTCCGGATAGCAATCAGCCCCAGCATTTT
>-|TRBJ2-7|TRBD2|TRBV7-3
CASSPLSGGIHEQYF
TGTGCCAGCAGCCCCCTTTCGGGAGGAATCCACGAGCAGTACTTC
>-|TRBJ1-1|-|TRBV7-2
CASSLPYRNTEAFF
TGTGCCAGCAGCCTACCCTACAGGAACACTGAAGCTTTCTTT
>-|TRBJ1-6|TRBD1|TRBV28
CASGQGYSPLHF
TGTGCCAGCGGACAGGGTTATTCACCCCTCCACTTT
>-|TRBJ2-2|-|TRBV24-1
CATSDLGDTGELFF
TGTGCCACCAGTGATCTGGGGGACACCGGGGAGCTGTTTTTT
>-|TRBJ1-2|-|TRBV5-5
CASSLSRGNYGYTF
TGTGCCAGCAGCTTGTCAAGGGGGAACTATGGCTACACCTTC
>-|TRBJ2-6|-|TRBV28
CASSLAHSGANVLTF
TGTGCCAGCAGTCTGGCACACTCTGGGGCCAACGTCCTGACTTTC
>-|TRBJ1-2|-|TRBV28
CASSSPGQPNYGYTF
TGTGCCAGCAGTTCCCCAGGACAGCCCAACTATGGCTACACCTTC
>-|TRBJ1-2|-|TRBV19
CASRDQSNYGYTF
TGTGCCAGTAGAGATCAATCTAACTATGGCTACACCTTC
>-|TRBJ2-5|TRBD2|TRBV4-3
CASSQGAGLAGGRETQYF
TGCGCCAGCAGCCAAGGGGCGGGACTAGCGGGAGGTCGAGAGACCCAGTACTTC
>-|TRBJ1-3|-|TRBV5-6
CASSWTATSLDTIYF
TGTGCCAGCAGCTGGACTGCAACGTCCTTGGACACCATATATTTT
>-|TRBJ1-4|-|TRBV20-1
CSASTDSATNEKLFF
TGCAGTGCTAGTACGGACAGTGCAACTAATGAAAAACTGTTTTTT
>-|TRBJ2-2|-|TRBV5-1
CASSLIPGANTGELFF
TGCGCCAGCAGCTTGATCCCAGGGGCGAACACCGGGGAGCTGTTTTTT
>-|TRBJ2-5|-|TRBV24-1
CATSDSPEETQYF
TGTGCCACCAGTGATTCTCCGGAGGAGACCCAGTACTTC
>-|TRBJ1-5|-|TRBV28
CASSLSYQPQHF
TGTGCCAGCAGTTTGTCATATCAGCCCCAGCATTTT
>-|TRBJ1-3|TRBD1|TRBV7-2
CASSQRDRGLGNTIYF
TGTGCCAGCAGCCAAAGGGACAGGGGGCTCGGAAACACCATATATTTT